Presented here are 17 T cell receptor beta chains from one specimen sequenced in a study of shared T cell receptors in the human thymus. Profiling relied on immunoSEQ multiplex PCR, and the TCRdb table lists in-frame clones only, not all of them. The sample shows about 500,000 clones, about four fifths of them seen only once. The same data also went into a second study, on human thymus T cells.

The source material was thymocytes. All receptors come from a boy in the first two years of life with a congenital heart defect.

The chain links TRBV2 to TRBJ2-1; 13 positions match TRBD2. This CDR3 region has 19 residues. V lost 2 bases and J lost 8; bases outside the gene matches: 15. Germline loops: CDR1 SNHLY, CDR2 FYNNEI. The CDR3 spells CASSEKTGRTSGSIDEQFF. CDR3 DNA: TGTGCCAGCAGTGAAAAGACGGGGAGGACTAGCGGGAGCATAGATGAGCAGTTCTTC.

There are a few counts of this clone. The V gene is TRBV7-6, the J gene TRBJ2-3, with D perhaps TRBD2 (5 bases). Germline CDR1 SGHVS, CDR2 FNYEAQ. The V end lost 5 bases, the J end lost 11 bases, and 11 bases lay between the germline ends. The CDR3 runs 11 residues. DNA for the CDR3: TGTGCCAGCAGCCACTCAGGAGGGCAGTATTTT. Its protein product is CASSHSGGQYF.

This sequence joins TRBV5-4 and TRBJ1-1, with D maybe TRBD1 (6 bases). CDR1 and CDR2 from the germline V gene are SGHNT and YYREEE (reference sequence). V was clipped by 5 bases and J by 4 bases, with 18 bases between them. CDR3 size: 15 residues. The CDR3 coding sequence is TGTGCCAGCAGGGGAGGGGCGGGGGCGGGCACTGAAGCTTTCTTT. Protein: CASRGGAGAGTEAFF.

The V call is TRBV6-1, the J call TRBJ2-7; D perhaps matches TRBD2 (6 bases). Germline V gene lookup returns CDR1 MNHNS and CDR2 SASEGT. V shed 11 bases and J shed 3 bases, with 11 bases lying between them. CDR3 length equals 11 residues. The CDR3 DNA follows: TGTGCCGGGGACGGGGGCTACGAGCAGTACTTC. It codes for CAGDGGYEQYF.

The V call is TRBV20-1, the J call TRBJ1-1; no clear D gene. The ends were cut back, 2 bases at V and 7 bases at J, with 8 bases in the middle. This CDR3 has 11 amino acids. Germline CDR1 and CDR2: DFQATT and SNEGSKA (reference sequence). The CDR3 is CSARIPDEAFF. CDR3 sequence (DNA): TGCAGTGCTAGAATACCAGATGAAGCTTTCTTT.

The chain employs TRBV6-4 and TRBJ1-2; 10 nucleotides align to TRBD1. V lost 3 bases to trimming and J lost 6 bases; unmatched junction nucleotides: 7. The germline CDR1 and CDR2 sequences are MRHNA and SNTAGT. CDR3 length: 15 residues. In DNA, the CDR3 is TGTGCCAGCAGTGAGACAGGGGGCGCGAAGGATGGCTACACCTTC. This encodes CASSETGGAKDGYTF.

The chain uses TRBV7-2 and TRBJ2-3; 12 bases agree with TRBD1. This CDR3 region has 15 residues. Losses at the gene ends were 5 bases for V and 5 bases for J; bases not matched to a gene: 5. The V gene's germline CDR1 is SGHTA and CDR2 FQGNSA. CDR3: CASSAGTGGEDTQYF. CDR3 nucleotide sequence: TGTGCCAGCAGCGCCGGGACAGGGGGCGAAGATACGCAGTATTTT. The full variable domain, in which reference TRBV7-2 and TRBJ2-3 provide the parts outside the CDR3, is GAGVSQSPSNKVTEKGKDVELRCDPISGHTALYWYRQSLGQGLEFLIYFQGNSAPDKSGLPSDRFSAERTGGSVSTLTIQRTQQEDSAVYLCASSAGTGGEDTQYFGPGTRLTVL.

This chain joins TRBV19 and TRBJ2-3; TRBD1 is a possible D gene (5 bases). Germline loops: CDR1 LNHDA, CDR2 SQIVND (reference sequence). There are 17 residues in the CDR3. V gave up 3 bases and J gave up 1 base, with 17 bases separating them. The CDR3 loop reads CASSIIEGADGTDTQYF. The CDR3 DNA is TGTGCCAGTAGTATTATTGAAGGGGCCGATGGCACAGATACGCAGTATTTT.

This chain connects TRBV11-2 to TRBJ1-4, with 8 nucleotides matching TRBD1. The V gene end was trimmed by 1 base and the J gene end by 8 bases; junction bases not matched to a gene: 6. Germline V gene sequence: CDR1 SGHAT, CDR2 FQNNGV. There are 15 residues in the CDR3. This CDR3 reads CASSLVGQGGEKLFF. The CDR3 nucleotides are TGTGCCAGCAGCTTAGTTGGACAGGGAGGCGAAAAACTGTTTTTT. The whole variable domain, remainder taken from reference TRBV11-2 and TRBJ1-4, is EAGVAQSPRYKIIEKRQSVAFWCNPISGHATLYWYQQILGQGPKLLIQFQNNGVVDDSQLPKDRFSAERLKGVDSTLKIQPAKLEDSAVYLCASSLVGQGGEKLFFGSGTQLSVL.

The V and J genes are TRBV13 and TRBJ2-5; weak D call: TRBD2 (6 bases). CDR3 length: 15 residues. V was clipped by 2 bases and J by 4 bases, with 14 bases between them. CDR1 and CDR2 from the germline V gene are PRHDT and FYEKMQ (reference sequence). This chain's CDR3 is CASSLLAVVGETQYF. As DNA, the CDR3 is TGTGCCAGCAGCTTATTAGCGGTGGTGGGAGAGACCCAGTACTTC.

CDR3 protein: CASVQARTSNPYEQYF. DNA of the CDR3: TGTGCCAGTGTCCAGGCTAGGACTTCAAACCCTTACGAGCAGTACTTC. The J gene is TRBJ2-7, the V gene TRBV19, with TRBD2 as a possible D gene (5 bases). The CDR3 covers 16 residues. Trimming took 8 bases from V and 4 from J, leaving 24 bases between them. CDR1 and CDR2 from the germline V gene are LNHDA and SQIVND (reference sequence).

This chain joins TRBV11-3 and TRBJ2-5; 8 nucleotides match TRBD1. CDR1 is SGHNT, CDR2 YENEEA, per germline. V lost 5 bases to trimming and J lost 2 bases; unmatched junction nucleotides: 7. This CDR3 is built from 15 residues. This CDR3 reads CASSRTGHLQETQYF. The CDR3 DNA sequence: TGTGCCAGCAGCCGGACAGGGCACCTTCAAGAGACCCAGTACTTC.

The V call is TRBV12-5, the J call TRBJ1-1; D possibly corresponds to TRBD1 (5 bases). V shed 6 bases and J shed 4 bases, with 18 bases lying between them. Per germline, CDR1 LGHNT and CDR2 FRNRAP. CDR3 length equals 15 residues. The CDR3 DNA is TGTGCTAGTGGGGATGCAGGGATTTGGGGCACTGAAGCTTTCTTT. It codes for CASGDAGIWGTEAFF.

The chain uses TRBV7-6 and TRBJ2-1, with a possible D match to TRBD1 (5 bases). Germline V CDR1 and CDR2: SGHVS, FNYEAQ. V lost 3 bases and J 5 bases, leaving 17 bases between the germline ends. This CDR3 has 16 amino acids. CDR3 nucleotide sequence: TGTGCCAGCAGCTTCACAGGACCTCAAGTGGACAATGAGCAGTTCTTC. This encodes CASSFTGPQVDNEQFF.

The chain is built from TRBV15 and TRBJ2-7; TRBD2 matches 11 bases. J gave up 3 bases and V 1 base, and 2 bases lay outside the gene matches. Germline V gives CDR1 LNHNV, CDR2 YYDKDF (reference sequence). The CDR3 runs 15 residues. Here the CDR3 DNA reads TGTGCCACCAGCAGAGGACTAGCGGGAAACTACGAGCAGTACTTC. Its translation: CATSRGLAGNYEQYF.

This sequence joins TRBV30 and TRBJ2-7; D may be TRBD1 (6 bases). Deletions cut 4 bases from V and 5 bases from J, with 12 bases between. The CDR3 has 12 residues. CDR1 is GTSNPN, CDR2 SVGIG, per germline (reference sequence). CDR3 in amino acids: CAWKYREHEQYF. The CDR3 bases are TGTGCCTGGAAGTACAGGGAGCACGAGCAGTACTTC.

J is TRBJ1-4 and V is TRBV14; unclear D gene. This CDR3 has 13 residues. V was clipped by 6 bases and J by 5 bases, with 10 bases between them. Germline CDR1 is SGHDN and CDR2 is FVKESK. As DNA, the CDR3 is TGTGCCAGCAGTCACAGCTCAAATGAAAAACTGTTTTTT. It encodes CASSHSSNEKLFF.